This T cell receptor beta chain was observed in a study of T cell repertoires in cytomegalovirus infection. Study-wide background: CMV infection plus the matching HLA type was flagged by public TCR beta signatures. General study points: Clonotype analysis showed dominance of the ex vivo response by HLA-C-restricted CMV-specific TCR beta clonotypes.

TCRdb ran MiXCR on the reads and lists one entry per CDR3 protein. The sample includes approximately 630,000 distinct CDR3 sequences, 20% to 30% of them seen just once. V was cut by 0 bases and J by 1 base, with 9 bases left in between. Germline V gene lookup returns CDR1 SQVTM and CDR2 ANQGSEA. CDR3 length: 14 amino acids. About this clonotype itself: Its specificity is not known.

The source material was CD8+ T cells from PBMCs. V gene TRBV29-1 combines with J gene TRBJ1-2; D ambiguous. The origin of this receptor is a human donor in good health (CMV status not recorded). Some clones in this sample may be carry-over from other donors' samples. CDR3 sequence reads: CSVEEEDDNYGYTF. As DNA, the CDR3 is TGCAGCGTTGAAGAGGAAGACGATAACTATGGCTACACCTTC.